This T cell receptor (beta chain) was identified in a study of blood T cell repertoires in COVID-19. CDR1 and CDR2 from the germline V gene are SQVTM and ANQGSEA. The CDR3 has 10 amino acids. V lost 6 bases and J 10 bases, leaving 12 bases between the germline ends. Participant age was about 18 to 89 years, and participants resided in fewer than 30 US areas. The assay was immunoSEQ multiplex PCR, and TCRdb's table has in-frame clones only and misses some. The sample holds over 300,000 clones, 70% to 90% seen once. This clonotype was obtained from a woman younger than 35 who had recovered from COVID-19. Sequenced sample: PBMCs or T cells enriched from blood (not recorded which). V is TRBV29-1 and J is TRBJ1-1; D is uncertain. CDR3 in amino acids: CSVREGGAFF. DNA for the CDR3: TGCAGCGTCCGGGAAGGAGGAGCTTTCTTT.